This T cell receptor beta chain originates from a study of human T cells and chemical hapten exposure. Broader study findings: TCRs whose frequency exceeded 1 in 1000 remained the same following DPC sensitization.

A word on this clonotype: Its matching antigen is unknown.

Using its own MiXCR run on the 5' RACE reads, TCRdb lists one record per CDR3 protein. The sample lists under 150,000 distinct CDR3 sequences; 19% were seen once. The CDR3 has 13 residues. Germline CDR1 WSHSY, CDR2 SAAADI. The V end was cut by 7 bases, the J end by 6 bases, with 14 bases between. Blood, whole and unfractionated, served as the source for total RNA extraction. The TCR originated in a human donor in good health. V and J are TRBV10-2 and TRBJ2-3; tentative D call: TRBD2 (7 bases). In nucleotides, the CDR3 is TGCGCCAGCACCGCCCGGGGGGCGGATACGCAGTATTTT. Its protein is CASTARGADTQYF.